This entry is about one TCR beta chain. Its antigen is still unknown. Germline lookup yields CDR1 LNHDA and CDR2 SQIVND (reference sequence). The CDR3 contains 11 residues. Trimming cost V 7 bases and J 4 bases, with 4 bases left between them. These data are taken from a study of cytomegalovirus exposure and HLA in healthy donors. Study conclusions and caveats: Some V segments (TRBV6-2 and TRBV6-3 among them) were excluded as indistinguishable. When presence/absence was analysed, sequencing depth was taken to be roughly uniform across donors.

It was with 60 Vbeta and 13 Jbeta primers that the PCR ran. As handled by the study authors: As a later analysis found, there were roughly 80 million unique TCR beta chains, of which roughly 11 million were shared. TCRdb's copy holds only in-frame clones and misses some; the assay was immunoSEQ multiplex PCR. V and J calls and clone size come straight from that table; D and trimming were deduced from the DNA. This listing includes 150,000 to 200,000 clones. This receptor was taken from a woman under 30 in good health and CMV-seropositive. What was sequenced was PBMCs. J is TRBJ1-4 and V is TRBV19; no reliable D call. The CDR3 coding sequence is TGTGCCAGTACCCATAATGAAAAACTGTTTTTT. This sequence encodes CASTHNEKLFF. Variable domain in full (rest from reference TRBV19 and TRBJ1-4): DGGITQSPKYLFRKEGQNVTLSCEQNLNHDAMYWYRQDPGQGLRLIYYSQIVNDFQKGDIAEGYSVSREKKESFPLTVTSAQKNPTAFYLCASTHNEKLFFGSGTQLSVL.